This T cell receptor (beta chain) was sequenced for a study of blood T cell repertoires in COVID-19. TCRdb's table, derived via immunoSEQ multiplex PCR, lists solely in-frame clones and lacks some. The sample includes some 180,000 clones, around 82% seen only once; the top ten take roughly a fifth. Per the germline V gene, CDR1 is SGHNT and CDR2 is YYREEE (reference sequence). After removal of 4 bases from V and 0 bases from J, the junction contained 9 bases not matched to a gene. The CDR3 is 17 residues long. This chain links TRBV5-4 with TRBJ2-1, with 8 nucleotides matching TRBD2. The clonotype originates from a woman between 70 and 85 years old who had recovered from COVID-19. The sequenced sample was peripheral blood. This CDR3 reads CASSPWGGGSSYNEQFF. For the CDR3, the DNA is TGTGCCAGCAGCCCCTGGGGCGGGGGGAGCTCCTACAATGAGCAGTTCTTC.